A single T cell receptor beta chain is shown here with its context. Its target is unknown. Per donor, one heparinised blood draw averaged about 100 mL. Staining for CD45RO/CCR7/CD25/CD127/CD95/CD27 allowed sorting of CD4+ naive, central memory, regulatory and stem cell-like memory cells. J lost 5 bases, V lost 7 bases, and 8 bases had no gene match. Germline V CDR1 and CDR2: SGHRS, YFSETQ. This CDR3 has 14 residues. The entry originates in a study of beta chain features in type 1 diabetes. Findings and limits, study-wide: The study found moderately but significantly shorter TCRB CDR3s in all four CD4+ subsets of Type 1 diabetes patients. The naive, central memory and Treg TCRB repertoires looked more alike in patients than they did in healthy donors.

The entirety of the isolated RNA underwent reverse transcription, so expressed TCRB transcripts were sequenced. Here immunoSEQ multiplex PCR was the method, and the copy in TCRdb shows in-frame clones only, minus some. The top ten clones hold around 0.012% of a sample with 250,000 to 300,000 clones, 24% of them seen once. The receptor comes from a woman in her 30s with type 1 diabetes. Sequenced sample: naive CD4+ T cells from blood. The V call is TRBV5-1, the J call TRBJ1-4; TRBD1 agrees at 7 bases. CDR3 bases: TGCGCCAGCGGACCGGGACAGAGGAATGAAAAACTGTTTTTT. This translates into CASGPGQRNEKLFF.